This TCR beta chain came from a study of Tregs in tolerant kidney transplant recipients. The study's findings and limits: Biological reproducibility was not directly addressed in this study. Expanding Tregs on activated donor B cells appeared to best identify donor-specific TCRbeta clones.

The method was immunoSEQ multiplex PCR; TCRdb's version includes in-frame clones alone and lacks a portion of them. The sample holds 240,000 or so clones, about 80% seen once. CDR3 length equals 12 residues. V lost 8 bases, J lost 0 bases, and 7 bases lay in between. In germline, CDR1 is ENHRY, CDR2 SYGVKD. To note about this clone: Its target is not known.

Unstimulated Tregs (CD4+CD25+CD127-) and CD4+CD25- non-Tregs were sorted from PBMCs. The V gene is TRBV10-3, the J gene TRBJ1-1, with no clear D. Sequencing was carried out using CD4+ T cells from blood. This sequence was found in a human donor in good health. The CDR3 DNA reads TGTGCCATCGCCGGGGTGAACACTGAAGCTTTCTTT. This gives the protein CAIAGVNTEAFF.